A single sample gave rise to the 4 T cell receptor beta chains below, sequenced in a study of cytotoxic CD8 clonotypes in ibrutinib-treated CLL. Only in-frame clones appear in the TCRdb table, and some are missing; sequencing was by immunoSEQ multiplex PCR. The sample lists roughly 250,000 clones; under 75% were seen once. Sequencing used PBMCs, obtained after 24 months of ibrutinib treatment. These receptors originate from a human donor with chronic lymphocytic leukemia.

J is TRBJ2-7 and V is TRBV14, with 7 nucleotides matching TRBD1. Looked up from germline, CDR1 is SGHDN and CDR2 is FVKESK. The CDR3 consists of 12 residues. The junction had 7 bases not matched to a gene; V was cut back by 4 bases and J by 10 bases. For the CDR3, the DNA is TGTGCCAGCAGCCTAGGGGGCGCCGCCCAGTACTTC. Translating it yields CASSLGGAAQYF. Full variable domain (outside the CDR3, taken from reference TRBV14 and TRBJ2-7): EAGVTQFPSHSVIEKGQTVTLRCDPISGHDNLYWYRRVMGKEIKFLLHFVKESKQDESGMPNNRFLAERTGGTYSTLKVQPAELEDSGVYFCASSLGGAAQYFGPGTRLTVT.

Concerning this clone: Other DNA sequences in the same sample also yield this CDR3. The V and J genes are TRBV6-5 and TRBJ2-2, with no clear D. Trimming cost V 0 bases and J 6 bases, with 8 bases left between them. CDR1 MNHEY and CDR2 SVGAGI come from the germline V gene. CDR3 length: 14 amino acids. The CDR3 loop is CASSYSGSPGELFF. CDR3 DNA: TGTGCCAGCAGTTACTCTGGCAGCCCCGGGGAGCTGTTTTTT.

The rearrangement joins TRBV18 to TRBJ1-4, with TRBD1 as a possible D gene (5 bases). Trimming removed 2 bases from V and 4 bases from J, with 17 bases in between. Germline CDR1 reads KGHSH; CDR2 reads LQKENI. CDR3 length equals 17 residues. Written as DNA, the CDR3 is TGTGCCAGCTCACCAAGATTGACGGGACGGCTTAATGAAAAACTGTTTTTT. Its protein product is CASSPRLTGRLNEKLFF.

The chain links TRBV28 to TRBJ1-2; 7 positions match TRBD1. The CDR3 length is 15 residues. CDR1 MDHEN and CDR2 SYDVKM come from the germline V gene. The trim removed 2 bases at V and 4 bases at J, leaving 7 bases unmatched. The CDR3: CASSLGGTAIYGYTF. CDR3 DNA: TGTGCCAGCAGTTTAGGGGGGACAGCTATCTATGGCTACACCTTC.